One TCR beta chain is described in this entry. Its cognate antigen is unknown. The method was immunoSEQ multiplex PCR; TCRdb's version includes in-frame clones alone and lacks a portion of them. This sample yields around 50,000 clones, of which 80% to 90% are seen a single time; more than 8.5% belongs to the top ten. The sample belongs to a study of T cell responses to AZD1222 COVID-19 vaccine. This CDR3 region has 18 residues. Trimming removed 4 bases from V and 2 bases from J; junction bases left unmatched: 16. The germline V gene has CDR1 KGHSH and CDR2 LQKENI. Study-wide results and limits: Spike was spanned by vaccine-associated CD4 TCRs, which were dominant at 160-218 and 743-854. Spike-specific TCR breadth and depth grew following two AZD1222 doses. Clonal diversity was possibly underestimated; the donors were predominantly white British and more often female. There were repertoire samples only from the period after the peak T cell response.

The origin of this receptor is an adult in good health. J is TRBJ1-2 and V is TRBV18; 7 bases map to TRBD1. The sample here was peripheral blood, taken on day 0 of AZD1222 vaccination. CDR3 loop: CASSLLSVQGVLNYGYTF. CDR3 DNA sequence: TGTGCCAGCTCACTCCTATCGGTCCAGGGGGTGTTGAACTATGGCTACACCTTC.